This passage covers 22 T cell receptor beta chains from one sample sequenced in a study of cytomegalovirus exposure and HLA in healthy donors. It was with 60 Vbeta and 13 Jbeta primers that the PCR ran. TCRdb's copy holds only in-frame clones and misses some; the assay was immunoSEQ multiplex PCR. The profile shows about 150,000 clones, about 80% of them singletons. Sequenced material: PBMCs. All receptors derive from a man younger than 40 in good health and CMV-seropositive.

The V gene is TRBV6-4, the J gene TRBJ1-3; D remains ambiguous. V gave up 0 bases and J gave up 0 bases, with 12 bases separating them. Germline loops: CDR1 MRHNA, CDR2 SNTAGT. The CDR3 is 17 amino acids. The CDR3 nucleotides read TGTGCCAGCAGTGACTCGTCAGGTGATAGCTCTGGAAACACCATATATTTT. Translation gives CASSDSSGDSSGNTIYF.

This clone was counted only a few times. The chain has TRBV6-1 and TRBJ1-3; D not resolved. The germline V gene encodes CDR1 MNHNS and CDR2 SASEGT. CDR3 size: 14 residues. V lost 6 bases and J lost 5, with 14 bases in between. DNA for the CDR3: TGTGCCAGCAGCCTTGACACAATCAGAAACACCATATATTTT. This encodes CASSLDTIRNTIYF.

CDR3 DNA sequence: TGCGCCAGCAGCTTGGCCTTGGCAGACTACGAGCAGTACTTC. This codes for CASSLALADYEQYF. This rearrangement joins TRBV5-1 to TRBJ2-7; no reliable D call. The ends were cut back, 0 bases at V and 3 bases at J, with 10 bases in the middle. The CDR3 sequence is 14 residues long. CDR1 is SGHRS and CDR2 is YFSETQ in the germline V gene.

The chain recombines TRBV2 with TRBJ1-2, with 9 bases aligning to TRBD1. V lost 4 bases to trimming and J lost 0 bases; unmatched junction nucleotides: 6. CDR3 length: 16 amino acids. Germline V gives CDR1 SNHLY, CDR2 FYNNEI. DNA of the CDR3: TGTGCCAGCAGTGTGGGACAGGGTATGGCTAACTATGGCTACACCTTC. Amino acid sequence: CASSVGQGMANYGYTF.

V and J are TRBV6-6 and TRBJ2-4; no firm D call. The V gene lost 10 bases and the J gene lost 0 bases, with 13 bases spanning the gap. Germline V CDR1 and CDR2: MNHNY, SVGAGI (reference sequence). The CDR3 length is 14 residues. The CDR3 region is CAITTDLAKNIQYF. In DNA form, the CDR3 reads TGTGCCATCACGACTGATCTAGCCAAAAACATTCAGTACTTC.

The J gene is TRBJ2-1, the V gene TRBV15; 11 positions match TRBD2. Germline V gene sequence: CDR1 LNHNV, CDR2 YYDKDF (reference sequence). The CDR3 sequence is 17 residues long. Losses at the gene ends were 3 bases for V and 5 bases for J; bases not matched to a gene: 9. The CDR3, as DNA: TGTGCCACCAGCAGCCCTCTAGCGGGAGGTGGGAACAATGAGCAGTTCTTC. This sequence encodes CATSSPLAGGGNNEQFF.

V gene TRBV6-6 combines with J gene TRBJ1-5; no definite D call. Trimming took off 0 bases at V and 4 bases at J, with 4 bases between the two ends. This CDR3 contains 13 residues. Germline V gene lookup returns CDR1 MNHNY and CDR2 SVGAGI (reference sequence). The CDR3 loop reads CASSYSLNQPQHF. In DNA form, the CDR3 reads TGTGCCAGCAGTTACTCACTAAATCAGCCCCAGCATTTT.

This clone was counted a single time. The V and J genes are TRBV29-1 and TRBJ2-1, with 15 nucleotides matching TRBD2. CDR1 is SQVTM and CDR2 is ANQGSEA in the germline V gene. After removal of 4 bases from V and 8 bases from J, the junction contained 6 bases not matched to a gene. CDR3 length: 15 residues. The CDR3 protein is CSVVRTSGRGDEQFF. The CDR3 DNA reads as TGCAGCGTTGTGCGGACTAGCGGGAGGGGCGATGAGCAGTTCTTC.

The V and J genes are TRBV4-3 and TRBJ1-4, with D possibly being TRBD1 (5 bases). Germline V gene sequence: CDR1 LGHNA, CDR2 YSLEER. This CDR3 contains 14 residues. Trimming stripped 2 bases from V and 7 bases from J, with 11 bases between. The CDR3: CASSQTGPFEKLFF. CDR3 bases: TGCGCCAGCAGCCAAACAGGCCCCTTTGAAAAACTGTTTTTT.

The chain joins TRBV9 to TRBJ2-1, with D maybe TRBD2 (5 bases). V lost 0 bases and J lost 5, with 12 bases in between. In germline, CDR1 is SGDLS, CDR2 YYNGEE. The CDR3 has 15 residues. The CDR3 region has the DNA TGTGCCAGCAGCGTAGTAGGTAGCGCAAACAATGAGCAGTTCTTC. Translating it yields CASSVVGSANNEQFF.

This chain connects TRBV5-1 to TRBJ2-1, with TRBD2 identical over 11 bases. The ends lost 3 bases at V and 9 bases at J; junction bases unmatched: 14. The CDR3 covers 17 residues. The germline CDR1 and CDR2 sequences are SGHRS and YFSETQ. CDR3 amino acids: CASSWTQTSGIGGEQFF. The CDR3 DNA sequence: TGCGCCAGCAGCTGGACCCAGACTAGCGGGATAGGGGGTGAGCAGTTCTTC.

V and J are TRBV4-1 and TRBJ2-5; a possible D gene is TRBD1 (8 bases). The germline V and J ends were trimmed by 1 base and 3 bases, with 12 bases remaining between them. CDR1 is MGHRA and CDR2 is YSYEKL in the germline V gene. CDR3 length: 15 amino acids. DNA for the CDR3: TGCGCCAGCAGCCAAGCTACAGGGGGGGAAGAGACCCAGTACTTC. This translates into CASSQATGGEETQYF.

The rearrangement links TRBV19 to TRBJ1-5; TRBD1 matches at 10 bases. The CDR3 loop spans 15 amino acids. Looked up from germline, CDR1 is LNHDA and CDR2 is SQIVND (reference sequence). Unmatched junction bases numbered 3, after V lost 6 bases and J lost 1 base. The CDR3 DNA sequence: TGTGCCAGTAGGCCGGGACAGGGGAGCAATCAGCCCCAGCATTTT. It yields the protein CASRPGQGSNQPQHF.

The chain is built from TRBV5-1 and TRBJ2-5; tentatively, D is TRBD1 (6 bases). The CDR3 runs to 14 residues. Germline loops: CDR1 SGHRS, CDR2 YFSETQ. V was trimmed by 2 bases and J by 1 base, leaving 9 bases between them. The CDR3 region is CASSLGQSQETQYF. In nucleotides, the CDR3 is TGCGCCAGCAGCTTAGGACAGTCCCAAGAGACCCAGTACTTC. Full variable domain (remainder filled in from reference TRBV5-1 and TRBJ2-5): KAGVTQTPRYLIKTRGQQVTLSCSPISGHRSVSWYQQTPGQGLQFLFEYFSETQRNKGNFPGRFSGRQFSNSRSEMNVSTLELGDSALYLCASSLGQSQETQYFGPGTRLLVL.

The V and J genes are TRBV15 and TRBJ1-1; D might be TRBD1 (6 bases). Trimming pared 0 bases from V and 7 bases from J, leaving 15 bases between. CDR1 LNHNV and CDR2 YYDKDF come from the germline V gene (reference sequence). The CDR3 covers 15 residues. The CDR3 DNA sequence: TGTGCCACCAGCAGAGACTTGTCAGGGGTGAATGAAGCTTTCTTT. Its translation is CATSRDLSGVNEAFF.

The CDR3 DNA is TGTGCCAGCAGCCAAGGGGTGAACAATGAGCAGTTCTTC. Translating gives CASSQGVNNEQFF. The V and J genes are TRBV7-2 and TRBJ2-1, with D possibly being TRBD1 (5 bases). Trimming stripped 5 bases from V and 5 bases from J, with 10 bases between. The germline V gene encodes CDR1 SGHTA and CDR2 FQGNSA. The CDR3 loop spans 13 amino acids. Based on the CDR3 plus reference TRBV7-2 and TRBJ2-1, the full variable domain is GAGVSQSPSNKVTEKGKDVELRCDPISGHTALYWYRQSLGQGLEFLIYFQGNSAPDKSGLPSDRFSAERTGGSVSTLTIQRTQQEDSAVYLCASSQGVNNEQFFGPGTRLTVL.

The CDR3 DNA reads as TGTGCCAGCGGTAAACTAGCGGGAGCCACAGATACGCAGTATTTT. It codes for CASGKLAGATDTQYF. The J gene is TRBJ2-3, the V gene TRBV6-5; TRBD2 matches 11 bases. CDR3 length: 15 residues. The trim removed 8 bases at V and 2 bases at J, leaving 6 bases unmatched. Germline lookup yields CDR1 MNHEY and CDR2 SVGAGI.

The chain carries TRBV28 and TRBJ2-1; D is possibly TRBD1 (5 bases). V lost 3 bases and J 4 bases, leaving 13 bases between the germline ends. Germline CDR1 and CDR2: MDHEN and SYDVKM. The length of the CDR3 is 15 residues. CDR3 bases: TGTGCCAGCAGTTTCTTAGGGGCCAGGTACAATGAGCAGTTCTTC. Translation: CASSFLGARYNEQFF.

The CDR3 spells CASSPLERGELFF. Here the CDR3 DNA reads TGTGCCAGCAGCCCCCTTGAGCGGGGGGAGCTGTTTTTT. The rearrangement uses TRBV13 and TRBJ2-2; D might be TRBD2 (5 bases). CDR3 size: 13 residues. Germline CDR1 PRHDT, CDR2 FYEKMQ (reference sequence). V gave up 5 bases and J gave up 8 bases, with 12 bases separating them.

This clone was seen a handful of times. V usage is TRBV11-1 and J usage is TRBJ2-7, with a possible D match to TRBD1 (6 bases). The CDR3 covers 12 residues. Germline CDR1 reads SGHAT; CDR2 reads FQDESV (reference sequence). The germline V and J ends were trimmed by 4 bases and 3 bases, with 7 bases remaining between them. The CDR3 loop is CASSSQGYEQYF. The CDR3 nucleotides read TGTGCCAGCAGCTCACAGGGCTACGAGCAGTACTTC.

The gene calls are TRBV6-1 and TRBJ1-2, with TRBD1 identical over 9 bases. In germline, CDR1 is MNHNS, CDR2 SASEGT. After removal of 3 bases from V and 8 bases from J, the junction contained 4 bases not matched to a gene. The CDR3 is 13 amino acids. The CDR3 here is CASSETGGSGYTF. The CDR3 DNA reads TGTGCCAGCAGTGAGACAGGGGGATCGGGCTACACCTTC.

V is TRBV28 and J is TRBJ1-5, with 7 bases aligning to TRBD1. The CDR3 covers 15 residues. V was pared by 7 bases and J by 3 bases, with 9 bases of the junction left unmatched. Germline V gene lookup returns CDR1 MDHEN and CDR2 SYDVKM. The CDR3 nucleotides are TGTGCCAGCACTTCCGGGACAGAGTACAATCAGCCCCAGCATTTT. It codes for CASTSGTEYNQPQHF.